This T cell receptor (beta chain) was obtained from a study of T cell responses to AZD1222 COVID-19 vaccine. Profiling relied on immunoSEQ multiplex PCR, and the TCRdb table lists in-frame clones only, not all of them. This table has fewer than 150,000 clones, 80% to 95% appearing once. The CDR3 contains 16 residues. V trimming: 3 bases; J trimming: 2 bases; junction bases outside the gene matches: 2. Per the germline V gene, CDR1 is KGHSH and CDR2 is LQKENI. The input for sequencing was peripheral blood, taken on day 0 of AZD1222 vaccination. The receptor comes from an adult in good health. This chain connects TRBV18 to TRBJ2-1; 12 bases agree with TRBD2. CDR3 sequence (DNA): TGTGCCAGCTCACCTGGGACTAGCGGGCCCTACAATGAGCAGTTCTTC. This codes for CASSPGTSGPYNEQFF.